The clone carrying this TCR beta chain turned up a few times. As yet, its antigen is unknown. TCRdb fed the RT-PCR reads into MiXCR, producing one record per CDR3 protein. The repertoire has 650,000 to 850,000 distinct CDR3 sequences, about 15% of them found once; the top ten carry 6% to 7%. The record originates from a study of response to subunit inactivated influenza vaccine. General study results and limits: Authors proposed each seasonal influenza vaccination draws in few new T cells.

V dropped 7 bases and J dropped 3; count of bases not matched to a gene: 6. Germline lookup yields CDR1 DFQATT and CDR2 SNEGSKA (reference sequence). The CDR3 extends over 12 amino acids. The sequence was obtained from a man aged 50-60 years who received an inactivated influenza vaccine. This chain uses TRBV20-1 with TRBJ2-7, with TRBD1 matching 7 bases. The specimen comprised PBMCs from blood, sampled around 14 days before vaccination. CDR3 protein: CSVRPGGYEQYF. CDR3 nucleotide sequence: TGCAGTGTCCGTCCAGGGGGCTACGAGCAGTACTTC.